Following are 2 T cell receptor beta chains from one sample sequenced in a study of blood T cell repertoires in COVID-19. Sequenced by immunoSEQ multiplex PCR; TCRdb stores in-frame clones only, minus some. Seen here are about 130,000 clones, about 87% observed once, and the top ten hold 44%. Sequenced sample: peripheral blood. The receptor set was obtained from a human donor in a cohort sampled during active COVID-19.

V gene TRBV7-2 combines with J gene TRBJ2-1; 9 bases match TRBD1. This CDR3 is 17 amino acids long. Per the germline V gene, CDR1 is SGHTA and CDR2 is FQGNSA. The V segment lost 2 bases and the J segment 6 bases; nucleotides outside the gene matches: 11. CDR3 loop: CASSLQHGDRVSNEQFF. The CDR3 DNA follows: TGTGCCAGCAGCTTACAGCATGGGGACAGGGTGTCCAATGAGCAGTTCTTC.

The V gene is TRBV2, the J gene TRBJ2-1; possible D gene TRBD2, 6 bases. V was trimmed by 11 bases and J by 5 bases, leaving 19 bases between them. Germline V gene sequence: CDR1 SNHLY, CDR2 FYNNEI. CDR3 size: 14 residues. The CDR3 DNA is TGTGCCGGATCAACGGGAGCAAGGAACAATGAGCAGTTCTTC. Translation gives CAGSTGARNNEQFF.